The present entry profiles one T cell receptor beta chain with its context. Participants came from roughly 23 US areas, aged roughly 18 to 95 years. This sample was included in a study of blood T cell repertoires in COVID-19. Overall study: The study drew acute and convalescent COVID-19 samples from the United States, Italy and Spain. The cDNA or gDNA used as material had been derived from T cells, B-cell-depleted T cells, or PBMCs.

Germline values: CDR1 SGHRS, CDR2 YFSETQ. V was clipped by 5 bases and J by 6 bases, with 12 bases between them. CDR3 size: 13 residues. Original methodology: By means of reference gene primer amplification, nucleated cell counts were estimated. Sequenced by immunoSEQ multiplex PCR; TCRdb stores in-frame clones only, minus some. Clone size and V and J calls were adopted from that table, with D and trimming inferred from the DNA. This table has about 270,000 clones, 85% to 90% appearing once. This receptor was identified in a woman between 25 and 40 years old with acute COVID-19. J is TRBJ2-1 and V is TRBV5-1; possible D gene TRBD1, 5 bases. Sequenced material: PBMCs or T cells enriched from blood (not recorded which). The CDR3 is CASRGRSGNEQFF. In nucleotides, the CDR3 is TGCGCCAGCAGGGGGCGATCTGGCAATGAGCAGTTCTTC.